Listed here are 16 T cell receptor beta chains from one sample, sequenced in a study of a mutant IDH1 vaccine in newly diagnosed glioma. Using immunoSEQ multiplex PCR, the repertoire was profiled, and TCRdb retains in-frame clones only, with some absent. The data hold tens of thousands of clones, with more than 85% observed a single time. The antigens of these receptors remain unknown. Described time point: week 5, during vaccination. Mutant IDH1 20-mer peptide, at 300 ug, made up each vaccine dose, with topical imiquimod. This specimen was PBMCs, taken from a glioma patient whose treatment included an IDH1 peptide vaccine. The receptor set was obtained from a woman in her forties or fifties with glioma.

The J gene is TRBJ2-1, the V gene TRBV4-2; 12 bases map to TRBD2. Germline-derived CDR1 and CDR2 are LGHNA and YNFKEQ. The CDR3 covers 18 residues. Trimming cost V 5 bases and J 1 base; bases outside gene matches: 9. The CDR3 is CASSLGGLAGLSYNEQFF. DNA of the CDR3: TGTGCCAGCAGCTTGGGAGGACTAGCGGGACTATCCTACAATGAGCAGTTCTTC.

The V call is TRBV6-5, the J call TRBJ2-5; 7 positions match TRBD1. The CDR3 spans 15 residues. Germline CDR1 and CDR2: MNHEY and SVGAGI. V shed 0 bases, J shed 5 bases, and the junction held 6 bases outside the gene matches. CDR3 sequence reads: CASSYSQGGTETQYF. For the CDR3, the DNA is TGTGCCAGCAGTTACTCTCAAGGGGGCACGGAGACCCAGTACTTC.

V usage is TRBV9 and J usage is TRBJ2-1, with 7 bases matching TRBD2. The CDR3 length is 16 residues. V lost 4 bases, J lost 6 bases, and 13 bases stayed unmatched. Per the germline V gene, CDR1 is SGDLS and CDR2 is YYNGEE. Here the CDR3 DNA reads TGTGCCAGCAGCCCTCCCTGGGGGGGGGAATCCAATGAGCAGTTCTTC. It specifies CASSPPWGGESNEQFF.

The rearrangement links TRBV28 to TRBJ1-6; 7 positions agree with TRBD1. Germline V gives CDR1 MDHEN, CDR2 SYDVKM. The trim removed 3 bases at V and 10 bases at J, leaving 6 bases unmatched. This CDR3 region has 14 residues. The CDR3 reads CASSLARGESPLHF. The DNA for the CDR3 is TGTGCCAGCAGTTTGGCCAGGGGGGAATCACCCCTCCACTTT.

The rearrangement uses TRBV6-5 and TRBJ2-7; 7 bases align to TRBD1. Germline values: CDR1 MNHEY, CDR2 SVGAGI. The V and J ends lost 1 base and 2 bases, in that order; junction bases with no gene match: 8. This CDR3 has 16 amino acids. The CDR3 protein is CASSYWGTDSPYEQYF. CDR3 nucleotides: TGTGCCAGCAGTTACTGGGGGACAGACTCTCCCTACGAGCAGTACTTC.

The genes are TRBV28 and TRBJ2-7; 7 nucleotides agree with TRBD1. Germline V lookup: CDR1 MDHEN, CDR2 SYDVKM. The CDR3 contains 15 residues. After removal of 8 bases from V and 3 bases from J, the junction contained 13 bases not matched to a gene. The CDR3: CASRRTGELSYEQYF. The CDR3 nucleotides are TGTGCCAGCCGCAGAACAGGGGAATTGAGCTACGAGCAGTACTTC.

This clone occurred once. The J gene is TRBJ2-1, the V gene TRBV2; no clear D gene. Germline loops: CDR1 SNHLY, CDR2 FYNNEI. This CDR3 has 11 residues. V was clipped by 4 bases and J by 6 bases, with 4 bases between them. Written as DNA, the CDR3 is TGTGCCAGCAGTGTGTCCAATGAGCAGTTCTTC. It yields the protein CASSVSNEQFF.

The V and J genes are TRBV19 and TRBJ1-1; D is possibly TRBD1 (5 bases). Trimming took 3 bases from V and 1 from J, leaving 9 bases between them. This CDR3 comprises 14 residues. Germline loops: CDR1 LNHDA, CDR2 SQIVND (reference sequence). CDR3 sequence: CASSIGGRNTEAFF. The CDR3 DNA reads TGTGCCAGTAGTATTGGGGGTCGGAACACTGAAGCTTTCTTT.

The chain has TRBV11-2 and TRBJ2-5; D is perhaps TRBD1 or TRBD2 (6 bases each). Germline CDR1 SGHAT, CDR2 FQNNGV. The CDR3 length is 15 residues. The germline V and J ends were trimmed by 5 bases and 4 bases, with 17 bases remaining between them. The CDR3 loop is CASSPRPGEVETQYF. The CDR3 region has the DNA TGTGCCAGCAGCCCCCGCCCAGGGGAGGTAGAGACCCAGTACTTC.

The J gene is TRBJ2-5, the V gene TRBV19, with D perhaps matching TRBD2 (6 bases). The CDR3 loop spans 15 amino acids. The germline CDR1 and CDR2 sequences are LNHDA and SQIVND (reference sequence). Between the trimmed V and J ends, which lost 5 bases and 1 base, there was a span of 14 bases. The CDR3 DNA is TGTGCCAGTAGTCCTCGGGGGAGATTCCAAGAGACCCAGTACTTC. It is translated as CASSPRGRFQETQYF.

The rearrangement uses TRBV27 and TRBJ1-2, with 8 bases matching TRBD1. Germline loops: CDR1 MNHEY, CDR2 SMNVEV (reference sequence). The junction had 12 bases not matched to a gene; V was cut back by 6 bases and J by 3 bases. This CDR3 is 16 amino acids long. The CDR3 is CASRERQGRVDYGYTF. In DNA, the CDR3 is TGTGCCAGCAGAGAGAGACAGGGGAGGGTCGACTATGGCTACACCTTC.

V and J are TRBV30 and TRBJ1-3; D perhaps matches TRBD1 (5 bases). CDR1 and CDR2 (germline): GTSNPN, SVGIG (reference sequence). Trimming took 2 bases from V and 4 from J, leaving 15 bases between them. The CDR3 contains 15 residues. For the CDR3, the DNA is TGTGCCTGGAGTCGCGGAGGGGCGGAAGGAAACACCATATATTTT. Translating gives CAWSRGGAEGNTIYF.

The chain couples TRBV6-5 to TRBJ1-4; 9 nucleotides match TRBD1. Germline lookup yields CDR1 MNHEY and CDR2 SVGAGI. The CDR3 contains 14 residues. J was trimmed by 10 bases and V by 4 bases; bases with no gene match: 7. Here the CDR3 reads CASSFGQGSRKLFF. The CDR3 nucleotides read TGTGCCAGCAGTTTCGGACAGGGGAGTCGAAAACTGTTTTTT.

The V call is TRBV6-1, the J call TRBJ2-2, with a tentative D call TRBD2 (5 bases). V dropped 2 bases and J dropped 8 bases, with 9 bases sitting between them. The CDR3 is made up of 13 amino acids. Germline V CDR1 and CDR2: MNHNS, SASEGT. Here the CDR3 reads CASSETGLGELFF. DNA for the CDR3: TGTGCCAGCAGTGAAACGGGGTTGGGGGAGCTGTTTTTT.

This clone came up once. This sequence joins TRBV13 and TRBJ2-3; TRBD2 aligns across 7 bases. Germline V lookup: CDR1 PRHDT, CDR2 FYEKMQ (reference sequence). V lost 5 bases, J lost 2 bases, and 7 bases stayed unmatched. CDR3 length: 15 residues. The CDR3 sequence: CASSPLADPTDTQYF. For the CDR3, the DNA is TGTGCCAGCAGCCCCCTAGCGGACCCCACAGATACGCAGTATTTT.

The rearrangement joins TRBV28 to TRBJ2-3; possibly TRBD2 for D (5 bases). Germline V CDR1 and CDR2: MDHEN, SYDVKM. Trimming shortened V by 6 bases and J by 8 bases, and 15 bases separated the two germline ends. The CDR3 is 13 residues long. CDR3 bases: TGTGCCAGCAGCCGTAGCACCCGGGGTACGCAGTATTTT. Protein sequence: CASSRSTRGTQYF.